This T cell receptor (beta chain) is from a study of blood T cell repertoires in COVID-19. Sequenced by immunoSEQ multiplex PCR; TCRdb stores in-frame clones only, minus some. The profile shows 150,000 to 200,000 clones, over 80% of them singletons. This CDR3 spans 14 amino acids. Germline V gives CDR1 SGHVS, CDR2 FQNEAQ. For this clone: Mismatch with germline at one junction end may stem from a read error.

This sequence originates from a young man with COVID-19, enrolled during active disease. V usage is TRBV7-8 and J usage is TRBJ1-5, with a tentative D call TRBD1 (5 bases). The sample taken for sequencing was peripheral blood. The CDR3, as DNA: TGTGCCAGCAGCTTATCCGACAGCATTCAGCCCCAGCATTTT. As protein: CASSLSDSIQPQHF.